This T cell receptor beta chain was identified in a study of blood T cell repertoires in COVID-19. Study background: Acute and convalescent COVID-19 samples came from the United States, Italy and Spain. Sample material is recorded as cDNA or gDNA derived from T cells, B-cell-depleted T cells, or PBMCs.

Per the germline V gene, CDR1 is KGHSH and CDR2 is LQKENI. With 5 bases clipped from V and 5 bases from J, the junction kept 10 bases outside the gene matches. The CDR3 runs 16 residues. Source study methods: Reference gene primer amplification in the assay estimated nucleated cell counts. The table came from immunoSEQ multiplex PCR; TCRdb's copy has only in-frame clones and leaves some out. The V and J calls and the clone size are those of that table, but D and trimming were determined from the DNA. The table lists over 45,000 clones, roughly four fifths of them singletons. The TCR originated in a woman aged 55-75 years with acute or convalescent COVID-19. Sequences were obtained from peripheral blood. This chain connects TRBV18 to TRBJ1-4; 8 nucleotides align to TRBD1. CDR3 coding DNA: TGTGCCAGCTCATCGGGACAGGCAAGGAAAAATGAAAAACTGTTTTTT. Its translation: CASSSGQARKNEKLFF.